A selection of T cell receptor beta chains follows, all from one sample in a study of sequential checkpoint blockade in melanoma. TCRdb's copy holds only in-frame clones and misses some; the assay was immunoSEQ multiplex PCR. Of over 10,000 clones listed, about 61% are singletons. The sequencing used CD8+ T cells sorted from blood (inferred from file names), collected from a patient given nivolumab and ipilimumab in sequence. The receptor source for this set is a human donor with melanoma. CDR3s leave out the opening cysteine and the closing phenylalanine or tryptophan. Some rows have no size entry. The others give once, few or many, or a class for an expanded clone.

V	J	size	CDR3
TRBV19	TRBJ2-7	-	NPTFQGAHEQY
TRBV7-6	TRBJ2-7	-	ASSLEGEHYEQY
TRBV15	TRBJ1-3	-	ATSRYRGSSSGNTIY
TRBV5-1	TRBJ2-3	-	ASSLTAAGDTQY
TRBV7-8	-	-	ASSLTSGGGYEQY
TRBV9	TRBJ2-7	-	ASSARTGDEQY
TRBV30	TRBJ2-1	-	ARKVAGVINNEQF
TRBV7-6	TRBJ1-2	-	ASSSDRGDCGYT
TRBV27	-	-	ASSPWDPRETSYEQY
TRBV10-3	TRBJ2-7	-	AISEGVLYEQY
TRBV5-5	TRBJ2-3	-	ASSWPTDTQY
TRBV11-2	-	-	ASSLAEYYEQY
TRBV6-5	TRBJ2-5	-	ASSEWGPPRAQY
TRBV5-3	TRBJ1-2	few	AVWSGQSYT
TRBV10-3	TRBJ1-1	-	AISESPTGMNTEAF
TRBV2	TRBJ1-1	few	ASARIMNTEAF
TRBV28	TRBJ2-2	hyperexpanded	ASSALTTGAAGELF
TRBV18	TRBJ1-6	once	ASSPRTGPGSSPLH